This section outlines one T cell receptor beta chain sequence together with its context. No antigen is known for it. Trimming took off 7 bases at V and 3 bases at J, with 28 bases between the two ends. Per the germline V gene, CDR1 is SQVTM and CDR2 is ANQGSEA. This CDR3 is 17 amino acids long. The sample comes from a study of T cell responses to AZD1222 COVID-19 vaccine. General study results and limits: Repertoires were collected only later (after the peak T cell response had occurred).

Sequencing was performed with immunoSEQ multiplex PCR; in TCRdb, only in-frame clones are kept and a portion is missing. Here the sample spans fewer than 200,000 clones, approximately 92% being singletons. This material consisted of peripheral blood, taken on day 0 of AZD1222 vaccination. The genes are TRBV29-1 and TRBJ2-7, with D possibly being TRBD1 or TRBD2 (5 bases each). This TCR derives from an adult in good health. For the CDR3, the DNA is TGCAGCGCCGATGGTGGACCCCAGGGTGGGGGATACTACGAGCAGTACTTC. Translated, it gives CSADGGPQGGGYYEQYF.